Shown below are 32 T cell receptor beta chains from a single sample sequenced in a study of regulatory T cells in long-lasting Graves disease. Stated time point: newly diagnosed GD, antithyroid drugs for less than 3 months. PBMC RNA was the source of the TCR library. HTBI primers from iRepertoire and Arm-PCR of CDR3 regions yielded the TCR beta libraries. MiXCR, applied by TCRdb to the multiplex PCR reads, yields one record per CDR3 protein. The table includes about 460,000 distinct CDR3 sequences, about 15% detected once. These data were likewise used in another study, on T cells in Graves' hyperthyroidism and ophthalmopathy.

Specimen: peripheral blood mononuclear cells (PBMCs), collected at new diagnosis, from a patient treated with antithyroid drugs. The source is a woman aged 45 to 65 with Graves disease.

The sample holds many counts of this clonotype. The rearrangement links TRBV28 to TRBJ1-5; TRBD1 aligns across 8 bases. CDR1 and CDR2 from the germline V gene are MDHEN and SYDVKM. This CDR3 region has 14 residues. The ends lost 7 bases at V and 9 bases at J; junction bases unmatched: 11. The CDR3 is CASNSGGNGLPQHF. The CDR3 DNA follows: TGTGCCAGCAACTCAGGGGGCAACGGTTTGCCCCAGCATTTT.

This clonotype was found a few times. The chain couples TRBV27 to TRBJ2-4, with D possibly TRBD2 on 5 matching bases. CDR1 MNHEY and CDR2 SMNVEV come from the germline V gene (reference sequence). Trimming took off 6 bases at V and 0 bases at J, with 18 bases between the two ends. There are 17 residues in the CDR3. Here the CDR3 reads CASSRRWENLAKNIQYF. The CDR3 DNA sequence: TGTGCCAGCAGCCGACGCTGGGAGAACTTAGCCAAAAACATTCAGTACTTC.

This clonotype was counted many times. This chain uses TRBV12-3 or TRBV12-4 with TRBJ1-6; 9 bases line up with TRBD1. This CDR3 comprises 17 residues. J lost 5 bases, V lost 6 bases, and 11 bases had no gene match. This CDR3 is CASSGPGTGTHNSPLHF. CDR3 DNA sequence: TGTGCCAGCAGCGGGCCCGGGACAGGGACCCATAATTCACCCCTCCACTTT.

This clonotype was counted at least ten times. V and J are TRBV6-1 and TRBJ2-7; TRBD1 matches 9 bases. This CDR3 is 14 amino acids long. Germline CDR1 and CDR2: MNHNS and SASEGT. After removal of 6 bases from V and 5 bases from J, the junction contained 8 bases not matched to a gene. This chain's CDR3 is CASSWNWDRDEQYF. DNA for the CDR3: TGTGCCAGCAGCTGGAACTGGGACAGGGACGAGCAGTACTTC.

This clonotype has ten or more counts. The chain recombines TRBV7-8 with TRBJ2-7; perhaps TRBD1 as D (6 bases). Trimming pared 4 bases from V and 1 base from J, leaving 14 bases between. In germline, CDR1 is SGHVS, CDR2 FQNEAQ. This CDR3 region has 15 residues. CDR3 sequence: CASSYYGTTSYEQYF. The CDR3 DNA follows: TGTGCCAGCAGCTACTATGGGACAACTTCCTACGAGCAGTACTTC.

This clonotype came up a few times. Its ends do not fully match the called genes, so a read error is possible. The genes are TRBV9 and TRBJ2-1; a weak D match, TRBD2 (5 bases). The CDR3 contains 16 residues. CDR1 and CDR2 (germline): SGDLS, YYNGEE. As DNA, the CDR3 is TGTGCCAGCAGCGCCTGGACGGAGGATCTTTACATTGAGCAGTTCTTC. Its protein is CASSAWTEDLYIEQFF.

This clonotype was seen repeatedly, ten times or more. The J gene is TRBJ2-2, the V gene TRBV24-1; a possible D gene is TRBD1 (6 bases). CDR1 and CDR2 from the germline V gene are KGHDR and SFDVKD. V was clipped by 5 bases and J by 6 bases, with 21 bases between them. The CDR3 totals 17 residues. The CDR3 reads CATSAQQYAGAPGELFF. As DNA, the CDR3 is TGTGCCACCAGTGCACAACAATACGCAGGGGCCCCCGGGGAGCTGTTTTTT.

A note on this clonotype: The junction departs from the called germline gene at one end, perhaps through a read error. The chain links TRBV7-2 to TRBJ2-1, with D possibly called TRBD1 or TRBD2 (7 bases each). CDR3 size: 15 residues. The germline CDR1 and CDR2 sequences are SGHTA and FQGNSA. The CDR3 bases are TGTGCCAGCAGCCCAGGGGGGGGGGCCTACAATGGGCAGTTCTTC. It yields the protein CASSPGGGAYNGQFF.

This clonotype was seen many times. The V and J genes are TRBV6-1 and TRBJ1-5; possible D gene TRBD1, 6 bases. The CDR3 is made up of 17 amino acids. Germline V gene sequence: CDR1 MNHNS, CDR2 SASEGT. V was cut by 5 bases and J by 7 bases, with 24 bases left in between. CDR3: CASSQSKIGGLGQPQHF. The CDR3 coding sequence is TGTGCCAGCAGTCAATCCAAAATTGGGGGCCTCGGGCAGCCCCAGCATTTT.

The rearrangement links TRBV3-1 to TRBJ2-2, with no clear D. The germline gives CDR1 LGHDT, CDR2 YNNKEL (reference sequence). The V end was cut by 5 bases, the J end by 5 bases, with 12 bases between. The CDR3 consists of 14 residues. CDR3 residues: CASSSGPGTGELFF. Written as DNA, the CDR3 is TGTGCCAGCAGCTCCGGGCCCGGTACCGGGGAGCTGTTTTTT.

This clonotype was observed at least ten times. V and J are TRBV28 and TRBJ2-7; TRBD2 might be the D (5 bases). From germline, CDR1 is MDHEN and CDR2 SYDVKM. V lost 6 bases and J 2 bases, leaving 11 bases between the germline ends. The CDR3 covers 13 residues. This chain's CDR3 is CASRKDGAYEQYF. CDR3 nucleotides: TGTGCCAGCAGAAAGGACGGGGCCTACGAGCAGTACTTC.

This clonotype was counted at least ten times. The V gene is TRBV4-1, the J gene TRBJ2-1; D gene unclear. The CDR3 consists of 15 residues. Germline values: CDR1 MGHRA, CDR2 YSYEKL. Trimming shortened V by 1 base and J by 1 base, and 8 bases separated the two germline ends. The CDR3 sequence is CASSQGLPSYNEQFF. For the CDR3, the DNA is TGCGCCAGCAGCCAAGGACTTCCTTCCTACAATGAGCAGTTCTTC.

This clonotype was recorded many times. The chain has TRBV28 and TRBJ1-2, with a tentative D call TRBD1 (6 bases). Trimming removed 5 bases at V and 2 bases at J, with 21 bases between. CDR1 is MDHEN and CDR2 is SYDVKM in the germline V gene. This CDR3 has 17 residues. In DNA, the CDR3 is TGTGCCAGCAGTGTACCGGGACAACCCAGGGTAAACTATGGCTACACCTTC. It codes for CASSVPGQPRVNYGYTF.

The chain has TRBV6-5 and TRBJ2-1, with D perhaps TRBD1 or TRBD2 (6 bases each). The CDR3 has 14 residues. Deletions cut 1 base from V and 10 bases from J, with 14 bases between. Germline V CDR1 and CDR2: MNHEY, SVGAGI. The CDR3 spells CASSYWGATGEQFF. The CDR3 DNA is TGTGCCAGCAGTTACTGGGGGGCGACAGGAGAGCAGTTCTTC.

The chain is built from TRBV13 and TRBJ2-7; 7 bases fit TRBD1. This CDR3 has 16 amino acids. CDR1 is PRHDT and CDR2 is FYEKMQ in the germline V gene (reference sequence). Trimming removed 0 bases from V and 4 bases from J; junction bases left unmatched: 9. The CDR3 reads CASSLGHGGRGYEQYF. In DNA, the CDR3 is TGTGCCAGCAGCTTAGGCCACGGTGGCAGGGGGTACGAGCAGTACTTC.

This clonotype has ten or more counts. This sequence joins TRBV5-1 and TRBJ2-5, with D unresolved. This CDR3 contains 16 residues. Trimming took off 0 bases at V and 2 bases at J, with 14 bases between the two ends. Germline loops: CDR1 SGHRS, CDR2 YFSETQ. CDR3 sequence: CASSLGATSLQETQYF. The CDR3 DNA sequence: TGCGCCAGCAGCTTGGGGGCGACCAGTTTACAAGAGACCCAGTACTTC. Full variable domain (remainder filled in from reference TRBV5-1 and TRBJ2-5): KAGVTQTPRYLIKTRGQQVTLSCSPISGHRSVSWYQQTPGQGLQFLFEYFSETQRNKGNFPGRFSGRQFSNSRSEMNVSTLELGDSALYLCASSLGATSLQETQYFGPGTRLLVL.

The table lists this clonotype with many counts. The chain combines TRBV13 with TRBJ2-7; 10 bases fit TRBD2. Germline CDR1 and CDR2: PRHDT and FYEKMQ (reference sequence). The ends lost 5 bases at V and 0 bases at J; junction bases unmatched: 13. The CDR3 loop spans 18 amino acids. The CDR3 reads CASSLRLAGGPLSYEQYF. CDR3 coding DNA: TGTGCCAGCAGCCTGCGTTTAGCGGGAGGACCCCTCTCCTACGAGCAGTACTTC.

This chain links TRBV30 with TRBJ2-1; D ambiguous. V was clipped by 0 bases and J by 6 bases, with 9 bases between them. The CDR3 has 13 amino acids. Germline loops: CDR1 GTSNPN, CDR2 SVGIG (reference sequence). DNA of the CDR3: TGTGCCTGGAGTGTACGGAGCGCCAATGAGCAGTTCTTC. Amino acid sequence: CAWSVRSANEQFF.

This clonotype was counted only a few times. This rearrangement joins TRBV28 to TRBJ1-5; no clear D. With 5 bases removed from V and 8 bases from J, the gap between germline ends came to 7 bases. The CDR3 runs to 11 residues. CDR1 is MDHEN and CDR2 is SYDVKM in the germline V gene. CDR3 coding DNA: TGTGCCAGCAGTACCCACGAGCCCCAGCATTTT. This codes for CASSTHEPQHF.

This clonotype was recorded once. The chain has TRBV4-1 and TRBJ1-4, with 10 nucleotides matching TRBD1. The CDR3 length is 19 residues. With 4 bases clipped from V and 8 bases from J, the junction kept 19 bases outside the gene matches. CDR1 MGHRA and CDR2 YSYEKL come from the germline V gene. CDR3 residues: CASSLHRDRGSRGSEKLFF. As DNA, the CDR3 is TGCGCCAGCAGCCTCCACCGGGACAGGGGCTCGAGAGGATCCGAAAAACTGTTTTTT.

This clonotype was seen only a few times. The chain carries TRBV7-2 and TRBJ2-3; 10 bases map to TRBD2. The V gene end was trimmed by 6 bases and the J gene end by 9 bases; junction bases not matched to a gene: 12. CDR3 length equals 15 residues. Germline CDR1 and CDR2: SGHTA and FQGNSA. CDR3 coding DNA: TGTGCCAGCAGTCCGGGGGGGGTAGCGGGAGGCACGCAGTATTTT. Protein product: CASSPGGVAGGTQYF.

As regards this clonotype: This clone may be a read error of a much larger clone one base away. V gene TRBV2 combines with J gene TRBJ2-7; maybe TRBD2 (6 bases). The length of the CDR3 is 15 residues. The V and J ends lost 8 bases and 4 bases respectively, with 21 bases between them. CDR1 is SNHLY, CDR2 FYNNEI, per germline. In DNA, the CDR3 is TGTGCCAGCGGGGAGGACGCCGTTCATACATACGAGCAGTACTTC. Translation: CASGEDAVHTYEQYF.

CDR3 sequence reads: CASSESGQGLGEQYF. In nucleotides, the CDR3 is TGCGCCAGCAGTGAGTCTGGGCAGGGACTCGGCGAGCAGTACTTC. V and J are TRBV10-1 and TRBJ2-7; a possible D gene is TRBD2 (6 bases). There are 15 residues in the CDR3. Deletions cut 0 bases from V and 6 bases from J, with 15 bases between. Germline V gene sequence: CDR1 WNHNN, CDR2 SYGVQD (reference sequence).

This clonotype was counted a few times. The rearrangement joins TRBV28 to TRBJ1-5; tentative D call: TRBD1 (6 bases). The V gene's germline CDR1 is MDHEN and CDR2 SYDVKM. V was shortened by 9 bases and J by 6 bases, with 15 bases between the two germline ends. The CDR3 runs to 13 residues. The CDR3 DNA follows: TGTGCCAGTCTCACAGGGTTTGTTCAGCCCCAGCATTTT. Protein sequence: CASLTGFVQPQHF.

Many counts were recorded for this clonotype. The chain is built from TRBV7-8 and TRBJ1-1; D is possibly TRBD1 (6 bases). The CDR3 has 15 amino acids. Trimming took 0 bases from V and 5 from J, leaving 13 bases between them. Germline V gene sequence: CDR1 SGHVS, CDR2 FQNEAQ. The CDR3 region is CASSLALWGLTEAFF. The CDR3 region has the DNA TGTGCCAGCAGCTTAGCGCTCTGGGGGCTGACTGAAGCTTTCTTT.

This clonotype appeared many times. The genes are TRBV12-3 or TRBV12-4 and TRBJ2-5; 8 bases map to TRBD1. J gave up 5 bases and V 5 bases, and 10 bases lay outside the gene matches. The CDR3 consists of 15 residues. CDR3: CASSVMTGAGETQYF. In nucleotides, the CDR3 is TGTGCCAGCAGTGTTATGACAGGGGCGGGGGAGACCCAGTACTTC.

The gene calls are TRBV29-1 and TRBJ1-3, with D perhaps matching TRBD1 (5 bases). CDR1 is SQVTM and CDR2 is ANQGSEA in the germline V gene. The CDR3 runs 11 residues. V lost 7 bases, J lost 7 bases, and 11 bases lay in between. The CDR3 region has the DNA TGCAGCGGGGGGGATGGGAACACCATATATTTT. Its protein is CSGGDGNTIYF.

This clonotype was seen a few times. The CDR3 here is CASSFLRALAGAGDTQYF. DNA of the CDR3: TGTGCCAGCAGTTTCTTAAGGGCTCTAGCGGGAGCGGGAGATACGCAGTATTTT. This sequence joins TRBV28 and TRBJ2-3, with 10 bases matching TRBD2. Trimming at V came to 3 bases and at J to 5 bases, leaving 14 bases not matched to a gene. The germline V gene has CDR1 MDHEN and CDR2 SYDVKM. There are 18 residues in the CDR3.

This clonotype was seen repeatedly, ten times or more. The J gene is TRBJ2-4, the V gene TRBV24-1; TRBD1 aligns across 9 bases. Trimming cost V 5 bases and J 6 bases; bases outside gene matches: 10. CDR3 size: 16 residues. Germline loops: CDR1 KGHDR, CDR2 SFDVKD. CDR3 nucleotides: TGTGCCACCAGTGCTCGTCCCGGGACAGGGATAAACATTCAGTACTTC. Translation: CATSARPGTGINIQYF.

This clonotype was detected many times. The chain links TRBV7-9 to TRBJ1-2, with 8 bases fitting TRBD1. J gave up 1 base and V 5 bases, and 6 bases lay outside the gene matches. The germline V gene has CDR1 SEHNR and CDR2 FQNEAQ (reference sequence). There are 15 residues in the CDR3. Here the CDR3 DNA reads TGTGCCAGCAGCCCCCGACAGGGGTTTAACTATGGCTACACCTTC. Encoded protein: CASSPRQGFNYGYTF.

This clonotype was counted many times. The chain is built from TRBV11-2 and TRBJ2-2; 7 nucleotides agree with TRBD2. Germline V gene sequence: CDR1 SGHAT, CDR2 FQNNGV. The CDR3 contains 13 residues. V lost 5 bases and J lost 7; bases outside the gene matches: 4. CDR3 loop: CASSETSVGELFF. The CDR3 DNA reads TGTGCCAGCAGCGAAACTAGCGTCGGGGAGCTGTTTTTT. Combining the CDR3 with reference TRBV11-2 and TRBJ2-2 gives the whole variable domain EAGVAQSPRYKIIEKRQSVAFWCNPISGHATLYWYQQILGQGPKLLIQFQNNGVVDDSQLPKDRFSAERLKGVDSTLKIQPAKLEDSAVYLCASSETSVGELFFGEGSRLTVL.

This clonotype was recorded many times. The chain links TRBV9 to TRBJ2-7, with 8 bases identical to TRBD2. Trimming took 1 base from V and 5 from J; bases not matched to a gene: 5. The germline CDR1 and CDR2 sequences are SGDLS and YYNGEE. The CDR3 is 14 amino acids. The CDR3: CASSVSLAGHEQYF. DNA for the CDR3: TGTGCCAGCAGCGTATCGCTAGCGGGCCACGAGCAGTACTTC.